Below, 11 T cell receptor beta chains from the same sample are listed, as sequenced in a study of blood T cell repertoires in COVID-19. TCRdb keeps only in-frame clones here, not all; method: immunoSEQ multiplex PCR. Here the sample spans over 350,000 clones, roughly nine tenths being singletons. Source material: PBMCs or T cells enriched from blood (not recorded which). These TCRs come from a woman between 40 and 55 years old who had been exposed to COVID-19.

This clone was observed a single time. The CDR3 here is CASSPGTTVRETQYF. As DNA, the CDR3 is TGTGCCAGCAGTCCCGGGACTACCGTACGGGAGACCCAGTACTTC. The chain combines TRBV27 with TRBJ2-5; TRBD2 agrees at 7 bases. Germline CDR1 MNHEY, CDR2 SMNVEV (reference sequence). CDR3 length: 15 amino acids. J gave up 5 bases and V 5 bases, and 11 bases lay outside the gene matches.

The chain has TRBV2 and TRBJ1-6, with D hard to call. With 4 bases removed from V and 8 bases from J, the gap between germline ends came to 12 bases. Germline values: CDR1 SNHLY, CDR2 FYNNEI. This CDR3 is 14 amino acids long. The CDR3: CASSGAGKYSPLHF. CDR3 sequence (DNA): TGTGCCAGCAGTGGGGCCGGGAAATATTCACCCCTCCACTTT.

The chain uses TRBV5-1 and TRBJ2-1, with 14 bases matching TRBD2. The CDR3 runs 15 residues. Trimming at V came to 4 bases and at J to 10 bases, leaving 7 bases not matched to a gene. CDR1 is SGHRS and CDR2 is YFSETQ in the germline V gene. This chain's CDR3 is CASSPGLAGGGEQFF. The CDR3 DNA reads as TGCGCCAGCAGCCCCGGACTAGCGGGGGGTGGGGAGCAGTTCTTC.

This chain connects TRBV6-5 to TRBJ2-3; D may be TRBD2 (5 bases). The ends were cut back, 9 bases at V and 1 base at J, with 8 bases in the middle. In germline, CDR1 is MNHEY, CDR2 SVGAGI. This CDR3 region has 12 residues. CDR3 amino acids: CASERGTDTQYF. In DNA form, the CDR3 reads TGTGCCAGTGAGAGGGGCACAGATACGCAGTATTTT.

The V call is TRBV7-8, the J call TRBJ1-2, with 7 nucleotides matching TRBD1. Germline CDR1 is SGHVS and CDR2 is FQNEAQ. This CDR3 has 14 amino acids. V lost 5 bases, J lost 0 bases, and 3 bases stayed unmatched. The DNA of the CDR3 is TGTGCCAGCAGCCCCGGACAGGCTAACTATGGCTACACCTTC. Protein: CASSPGQANYGYTF. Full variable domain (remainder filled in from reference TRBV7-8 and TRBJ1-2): GAGVSQSPRYKVAKRGQDVALRCDPISGHVSLFWYQQALGQGPEFLTYFQNEAQLDKSGLPSDRFFAERPEGSVSTLKIQRTQQEDSAVYLCASSPGQANYGYTFGSGTRLTVV.

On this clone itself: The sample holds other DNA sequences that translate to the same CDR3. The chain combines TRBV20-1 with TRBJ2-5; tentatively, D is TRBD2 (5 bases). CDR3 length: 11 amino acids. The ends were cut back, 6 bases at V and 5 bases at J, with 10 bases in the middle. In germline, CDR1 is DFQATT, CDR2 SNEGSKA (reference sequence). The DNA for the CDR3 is TGCAGTGCGCGTAGAGGGGAGACCCAGTACTTC. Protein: CSARRGETQYF.

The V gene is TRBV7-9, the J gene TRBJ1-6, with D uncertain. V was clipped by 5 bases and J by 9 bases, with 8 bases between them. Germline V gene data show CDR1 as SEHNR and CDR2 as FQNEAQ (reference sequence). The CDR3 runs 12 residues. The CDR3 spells CASSTSGSPLHF. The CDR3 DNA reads TGTGCCAGCAGCACATCTGGTTCACCCCTCCACTTT. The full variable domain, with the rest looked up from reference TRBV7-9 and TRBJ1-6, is DTGVSQNPRHKITKRGQNVTFRCDPISEHNRLYWYRQTLGQGPEFLTYFQNEAQLEKSRLLSDRFSAERPKGSFSTLEIQRTEQGDSAMYLCASSTSGSPLHFGNGTRLTVT.

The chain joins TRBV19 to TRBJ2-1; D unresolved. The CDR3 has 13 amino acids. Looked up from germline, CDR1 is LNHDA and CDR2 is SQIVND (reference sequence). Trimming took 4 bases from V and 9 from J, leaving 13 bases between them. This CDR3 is CASSSINNSEQFF. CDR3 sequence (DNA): TGTGCCAGTAGTAGCATTAATAATAGTGAGCAGTTCTTC.

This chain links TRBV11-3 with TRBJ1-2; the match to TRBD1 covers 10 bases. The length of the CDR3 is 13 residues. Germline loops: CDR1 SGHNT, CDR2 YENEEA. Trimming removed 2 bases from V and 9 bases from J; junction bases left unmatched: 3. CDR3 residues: CASSLPGQGSYTF. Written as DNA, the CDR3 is TGTGCCAGCAGCTTACCGGGACAGGGGAGCTACACCTTC.

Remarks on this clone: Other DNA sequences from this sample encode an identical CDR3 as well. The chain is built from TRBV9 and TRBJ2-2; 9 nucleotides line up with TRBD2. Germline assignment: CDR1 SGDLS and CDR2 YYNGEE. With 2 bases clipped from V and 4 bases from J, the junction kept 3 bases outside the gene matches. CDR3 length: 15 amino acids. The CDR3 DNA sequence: TGTGCCAGCAGCGTCGGCGGGAGGGCCACCGGGGAGCTGTTTTTT. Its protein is CASSVGGRATGELFF. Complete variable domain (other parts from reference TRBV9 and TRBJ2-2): DSGVTQTPKHLITATGQRVTLRCSPRSGDLSVYWYQQSLDQGLQFLIQYYNGEERAKGNILERFSAQQFPDLHSELNLSSLELGDSALYFCASSVGGRATGELFFGEGSRLTVL.

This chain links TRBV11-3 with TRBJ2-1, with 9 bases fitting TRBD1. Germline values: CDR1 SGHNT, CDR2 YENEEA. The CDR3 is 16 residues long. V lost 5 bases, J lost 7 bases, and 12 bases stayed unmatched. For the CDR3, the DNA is TGTGCCAGCAGCCGGCCGCCGGGACAGGGACGGAATGAGCAGTTCTTC. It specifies CASSRPPGQGRNEQFF.